This T cell receptor (beta chain) emerged from a study of beta chain features in type 1 diabetes. Turning to the study itself: Investigators examined 107,917,701 sorted cells across all samples.

Expressed TCRB transcripts were sequenced after all isolated RNA was converted to cDNA. The assay was immunoSEQ multiplex PCR, and TCRdb's table has in-frame clones only and misses some. Of some 250,000 clones listed, around 14% are singletons. Broader study findings: Within each of all four CD4+ subsets, Type 1 diabetes patients had TCRB CDR3s that were moderately but significantly shorter. Highly expressing activated T cells could be over-counted with a cDNA template.

As to this clone: Antigen unknown.

A single heparinised blood sample, averaging around 0.11 L, was obtained per donor. By way of CD45RO/CCR7/CD25/CD127/CD95/CD27, the CD4+ regulatory, stem cell-like memory, central memory and naive cells were sorted. Germline V gene data show CDR1 as SEHNR and CDR2 as FQNEAQ (reference sequence). The CDR3 length is 17 residues. V was pared by 5 bases and J by 8 bases, with 15 bases of the junction left unmatched. The V gene is TRBV7-9, the J gene TRBJ2-1; 10 bases are shared with TRBD2. The sequencing sample was made of naive CD4+ T cells from blood. The sequence was obtained from a man aged 25-45 years with type 1 diabetes. CDR3 region: CASSLQLAGWGLDEQFF. In DNA form, the CDR3 reads TGTGCCAGCAGCCTGCAACTAGCGGGGTGGGGATTGGATGAGCAGTTCTTC.